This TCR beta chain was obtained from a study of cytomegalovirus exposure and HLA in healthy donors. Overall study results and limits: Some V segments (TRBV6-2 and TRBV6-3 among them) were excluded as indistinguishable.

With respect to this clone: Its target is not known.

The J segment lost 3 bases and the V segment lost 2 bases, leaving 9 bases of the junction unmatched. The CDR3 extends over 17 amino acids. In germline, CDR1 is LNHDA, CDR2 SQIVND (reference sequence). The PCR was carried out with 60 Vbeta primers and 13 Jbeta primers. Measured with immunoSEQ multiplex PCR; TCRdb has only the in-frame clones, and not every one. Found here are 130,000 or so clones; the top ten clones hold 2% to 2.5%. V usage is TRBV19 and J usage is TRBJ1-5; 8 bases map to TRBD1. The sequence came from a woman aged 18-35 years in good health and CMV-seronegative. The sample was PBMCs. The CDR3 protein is CASSIWGTGGDNQPQHF. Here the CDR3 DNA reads TGTGCCAGTAGTATATGGGGGACAGGCGGGGACAATCAGCCCCAGCATTTT.